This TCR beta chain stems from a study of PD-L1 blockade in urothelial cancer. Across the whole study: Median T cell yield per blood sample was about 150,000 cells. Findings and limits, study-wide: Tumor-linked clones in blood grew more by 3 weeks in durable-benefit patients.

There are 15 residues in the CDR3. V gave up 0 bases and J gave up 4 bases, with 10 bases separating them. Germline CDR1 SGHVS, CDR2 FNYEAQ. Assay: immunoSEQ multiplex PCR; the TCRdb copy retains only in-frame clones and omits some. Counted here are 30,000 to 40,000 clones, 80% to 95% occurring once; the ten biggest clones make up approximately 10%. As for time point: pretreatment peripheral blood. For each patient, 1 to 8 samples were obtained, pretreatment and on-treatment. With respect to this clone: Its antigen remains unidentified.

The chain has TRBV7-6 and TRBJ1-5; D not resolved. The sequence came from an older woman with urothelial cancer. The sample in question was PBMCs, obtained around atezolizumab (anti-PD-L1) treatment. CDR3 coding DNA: TGTGCCAGCAGCTTAGCCGGGGAACCTAATCAGCCCCAGCATTTT. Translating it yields CASSLAGEPNQPQHF.